Listed below are T cell receptor beta chains from one sample, sequenced in a study of blood T cells in healthy people across ages. TCRdb called the 5' RACE reads again in MiXCR, with one record for every CDR3 protein. Among about 640,000 distinct CDR3 sequences listed, approximately 59% were seen once. The specimen was blood. These receptors all come from a man in his sixties in good health. Each CDR3 is given with its conserved first and last residue. Fields, in order: CDR3 DNA, CDR3 protein, clone size, CDR3 length, V gene, D gene, J gene. The D gene is left open where the match is weak. The size entry is marked missing in some rows and otherwise reads once, few, many or a size class.

TGTGCCAGCAGTTACAGGGGGGGCTACAATGAGCAGTTCTTC	CASSYRGGYNEQFF	NA	14	TRBV6-5	NA	TRBJ2-1
TGTGCCAGCAGCTTAGACAACTCCTACAATGAGCAGTACTTC	CASSLDNSYNEQYF	NA	14	TRBV7-2	NA	TRBJ2-7
TGTGCCATCGGTCAGGGGGCTAACTCGTTGTATGGCTACACCTTC	CAIGQGANSLYGYTF	NA	15	TRBV10-3	TRBD1	TRBJ1-2
TGCAGCGTTAAGCTGCAAGAGACCCAGTACTTC	CSVKLQETQYF	few	11	TRBV29-1	NA	TRBJ2-5
TGTGCCAGCAGCTTTAGAAGCAGACCGGGAGATACGCAGTATTTT	CASSFRSRPGDTQYF	few	15	TRBV5-6	NA	TRBJ2-3
TGTGCCAGCATGGAGGCCCTTAACACTGAAGCTTTCTTT	CASMEALNTEAFF	NA	13	TRBV6-5	NA	TRBJ1-1
TGTGCCAGCAGCCGGGGGGCGGGCTACAATGAGCAGTACTTC	CASSRGAGYNEQYF	few	14	TRBV3-1	NA	TRBJ2-7
TGTGCCAGCAGCCGAGGACAGGGGAGCACAGATGCGCAGTATTTT	CASSRGQGSTDAQYF	NA	15	TRBV12-3/TRBV12-4	TRBD1	TRBJ2-3
TGTGCCAGCAGGAATCACGGTCCCCTTTTCAATGAGCAGTTCTTC	CASRNHGPLFNEQFF	many	15	TRBV6-5	NA	TRBJ2-1
TGTGCCAGCAGGGTAGGGGCGGACTATGGCTACACCTTC	CASRVGADYGYTF	few	13	TRBV28	NA	TRBJ1-2